Listed below are T cell receptor beta chains from one sample, sequenced in a study of CD8+ T cells in alopecia areata. Sequenced by immunoSEQ multiplex PCR; TCRdb stores in-frame clones only, minus some. This sample has some 110,000 clones, with 55% to 65% found just once. The source material was CD4+ T cells sorted from blood. The source is a human donor in good health. Both conserved end residues are part of each CDR3. Each record gives: J gene, D gene, V gene, clone size, CDR3 protein, CDR3 DNA. The D gene is left open where the match is weak. Size is omitted from some rows. Given values are once, few, many or a class for expanded clones.

TRBJ1-1 TRBD1 TRBV5-1 - CASTVSGTGRRNTEAFF TGCGCCAGCACCGTATCCGGGACAGGGAGACGGAACACTGAAGCTTTCTTT
TRBJ1-1 - TRBV12-5 - CASGLELFEAFF TGTGCTAGTGGTTTGGAGCTATTTGAAGCTTTCTTT
TRBJ2-6 - TRBV30 - CAWSPGLGSSGANVLTF TGTGCCTGGAGCCCGGGACTGGGAAGCTCTGGGGCCAACGTCCTGACTTTC
TRBJ2-4 TRBD1 TRBV7-8 - CASSLWDRGPLLAKNIQYF TGTGCCAGCAGCTTATGGGACAGGGGCCCCCTACTAGCCAAAAACATTCAGTACTTC
TRBJ2-7 - TRBV6-6 - CASSYDSSYEQYF TGTGCCAGCAGTTACGACAGTTCCTACGAGCAGTACTTC
TRBJ1-6 - TRBV6-5 - CASCREVQDFPLHF TGTGCCAGCTGCCGTGAGGTCCAGGACTTCCCCCTCCACTTT
TRBJ2-1 TRBD2 TRBV15 - CATSRGGSGVYNEQFF TGTGCCACCAGCAGAGGAGGTAGCGGGGTATACAATGAGCAGTTCTTC
TRBJ2-5 - TRBV29-1 once CSVEGEIIQETQYF TGCAGCGTTGAAGGGGAGATCATCCAAGAGACCCAGTACTTC
TRBJ1-2 - TRBV30 few CAWTEGGGGYGYTF TGTGCCTGGACCGAGGGGGGTGGAGGTTATGGCTACACCTTC
TRBJ1-1 - TRBV30 - CAWRENTEAFF TGTGCCTGGCGTGAGAACACTGAAGCTTTCTTT
TRBJ2-7 TRBD2 TRBV13 - CASSFDSGGKQYF TGTGCCAGCAGCTTTGATAGCGGGGGTAAGCAGTACTTC
TRBJ2-7 - TRBV9 few CASSVGVRGYEQYF TGTGCCAGCAGCGTAGGGGTCAGGGGCTACGAGCAGTACTTC
TRBJ2-7 TRBD2 TRBV4-1 - CASSQPGLGFYEQYF TGCGCCAGCAGCCAGCCGGGACTAGGATTTTACGAGCAGTACTTC
TRBJ2-7 TRBD2 TRBV25-1 - CASSVGTSGYEQYF TGTGCCAGCAGTGTCGGGACTAGCGGCTACGAGCAGTACTTC
TRBJ1-1 - TRBV18 - CASSPGVNTEAFF TGTGCCAGCTCACCTGGGGTGAACACTGAAGCTTTCTTT
TRBJ1-1 - TRBV30 few CAWSGFKGEAFF TGTGCCTGGAGCGGATTTAAGGGTGAAGCTTTCTTT
TRBJ1-2 - TRBV5-4 - CASSGGARNYGYTF TGTGCCAGCAGCGGGGGGGCGCGTAACTATGGCTACACCTTC
TRBJ2-7 TRBD1 TRBV14 few CASSQGTGGPQYF TGTGCCAGCAGCCAAGGCACAGGGGGACCCCAGTACTTC
TRBJ2-5 - TRBV5-1 - CASSPGLFLETQYF TGCGCCAGCAGCCCGGGACTCTTCCTGGAGACCCAGTACTTC
TRBJ1-4 TRBD1 TRBV7-2 - CASSLARDRAEKLFF TGTGCCAGCAGCTTAGCTCGGGACAGGGCTGAAAAACTGTTTTTT
TRBJ1-6 - TRBV30 - CAWTRGGTMIPYNSPLHF TGTGCCTGGACCAGGGGAGGTACAATGATCCCCTATAATTCACCCCTCCACTTT
TRBJ2-7 - TRBV30 few CAWSPFRGEQYF TGTGCCTGGAGTCCGTTTAGGGGCGAGCAGTACTTC
TRBJ1-2 - TRBV29-1 - CSVVGANYGYTF TGCAGCGTTGTAGGCGCTAACTATGGCTACACCTTC
TRBJ2-7 - TRBV29-1 - CSVVRGGAGEQYF TGCAGCGTTGTTCGAGGGGGGGCCGGTGAGCAGTACTTC
TRBJ1-5 - TRBV5-1 - CASSLDRNQPQHF TGCGCCAGCAGCTTGGATCGAAATCAGCCCCAGCATTTT
TRBJ1-1 TRBD1 TRBV4-1 - CASIKVGTGGTEAFF TGCGCCAGCATCAAAGTCGGGACAGGGGGGACTGAAGCTTTCTTT
TRBJ2-2 - TRBV11-2 - CASSSRIAGELFF TGTGCCAGCAGCTCCCGGATTGCCGGGGAGCTGTTTTTT
TRBJ1-2 - TRBV30 - CAWSVQNGDGYTF TGTGCCTGGAGTGTACAGAACGGGGACGGCTACACCTTC
TRBJ2-7 - TRBV9 - CASSAQGAYEQYF TGTGCCAGCAGCGCACAGGGAGCTTACGAGCAGTACTTC